This T cell receptor beta chain was found in a study of blood T cells in healthy people across ages. With a J-beta primer mix and a sample-barcoded 5' primer, a second PCR ran roughly 7 to 11 cycles. A template-switch adaptor that had 12 random nucleotides put a tag on each cDNA molecule. TCRdb used MiXCR to reprocess the 5' RACE reads, holding one entry per CDR3 protein. The sample consists of 700,000 or so distinct CDR3 sequences, 22% of them appearing once. The V gene's germline CDR1 is DFQATT and CDR2 SNEGSKA (reference sequence). Trimming removed 7 bases from V and 1 base from J, with 8 bases in between. The CDR3 spans 12 residues. This clonotype was detected once. Its antigen is undetermined. Each donor had about 10 milliliters of peripheral blood drawn. Broader study findings: Greater diversity and more naive CD4+ cells were seen in long-lived donors than in aged donors.

This chain connects TRBV20-1 to TRBJ2-1, with D unresolved. The receptor was isolated from a man aged 70 or older in good health. Material for sequencing was blood. CDR3 coding DNA: TGCAGTGTTTTGGGATCCTACAATGAGCAGTTCTTC. Translation gives CSVLGSYNEQFF.